Below, 14 T cell receptor beta chains from the same sample are listed, as sequenced in a study of cytomegalovirus exposure and HLA in healthy donors. The study ran its PCR with 60 Vbeta and 13 Jbeta primers. The assay was immunoSEQ multiplex PCR, and TCRdb's table has in-frame clones only and misses some. The data contain about 80,000 clones, roughly 65% of them singletons. Specimen: PBMCs. The receptors shown here come from a male donor in good health and CMV-seropositive.

V and J are TRBV5-4 and TRBJ1-1; D is possibly TRBD1 (5 bases). The CDR3 consists of 14 residues. CDR1 SGHNT and CDR2 YYREEE come from the germline V gene (reference sequence). V was clipped by 0 bases and J by 4 bases, with 10 bases between them. CDR3 in amino acids: CASSLEFRATEAFF. The CDR3 bases are TGTGCCAGCAGCTTGGAGTTCAGGGCCACTGAAGCTTTCTTT.

The gene calls are TRBV10-3 and TRBJ2-7; D ambiguous. The CDR3 spans 12 residues. V lost 8 bases, J lost 0 bases, and 8 bases lay in between. Per the germline V gene, CDR1 is ENHRY and CDR2 is SYGVKD. Written as DNA, the CDR3 is TGTGCCATCCTCTCGAGCTCCTACGAGCAGTACTTC. Its protein is CAILSSSYEQYF.

The chain combines TRBV5-1 with TRBJ1-1; unclear D gene. Germline V gene data show CDR1 as SGHRS and CDR2 as YFSETQ. The CDR3 runs to 15 residues. V was cut by 2 bases and J by 2 bases, with 13 bases left in between. CDR3 sequence reads: CASSLMARVNTEAFF. DNA of the CDR3: TGCGCCAGCAGCTTAATGGCGAGGGTTAACACTGAAGCTTTCTTT.

The chain is built from TRBV19 and TRBJ2-2, with a weak D call TRBD2 (6 bases). Germline V gives CDR1 LNHDA, CDR2 SQIVND (reference sequence). The CDR3 consists of 16 residues. Between the trimmed V and J ends, which lost 3 bases and 0 bases, there was a span of 11 bases. Written as DNA, the CDR3 is TGTGCCAGTAGTATGACTGGGGGGACGAACACCGGGGAGCTGTTTTTT. Its translation is CASSMTGGTNTGELFF.

Remarks on this clone: A junction boundary mismatches the germline segment, possibly from a read error. V usage is TRBV6-1 and J usage is TRBJ1-2, with D uncertain. The germline gives CDR1 MNHNS, CDR2 SASEGT. The CDR3 has 17 residues. The CDR3 nucleotides read TGTGCCAGCAGTGAAGACCTGTCGGGCAGGACTAACTATGGCTACCCCTTC. This sequence encodes CASSEDLSGRTNYGYPF.

This clone showed up just a few times. The V gene is TRBV5-4, the J gene TRBJ2-3, with 9 bases that match TRBD2. CDR1 and CDR2 from the germline V gene are SGHNT and YYREEE (reference sequence). Trimming took 4 bases from V and 1 from J; bases not matched to a gene: 16. This CDR3 is 19 amino acids long. In DNA form, the CDR3 reads TGTGCCAGCAGCCCGTTGACTGGCGGGGGGGCCGCGGGCACAGATACGCAGTATTTT. It specifies CASSPLTGGGAAGTDTQYF.

V gene TRBV28 combines with J gene TRBJ1-6; possible D gene TRBD1, 5 bases. V was trimmed by 6 bases and J by 9 bases, leaving 18 bases between them. The CDR3 covers 15 residues. Germline CDR1 MDHEN, CDR2 SYDVKM. The CDR3 bases are TGTGCCAGCAGGACCCGTGGGGGGGAGAGTTCACCCCTCCACTTT. As protein: CASRTRGGESSPLHF.

This clone has more than one count but fewer than ten. The chain has TRBV7-2 and TRBJ2-5; 7 bases align to TRBD2. The CDR3 loop spans 12 amino acids. After removal of 6 bases from V and 4 bases from J, the junction contained 2 bases not matched to a gene. Germline V gives CDR1 SGHTA, CDR2 FQGNSA. The CDR3 DNA follows: TGTGCCAGCAGGGCTAGCGGAGAGACCCAGTACTTC. This encodes CASRASGETQYF.

V is TRBV5-1 and J is TRBJ1-4; the D is unclear. V dropped 4 bases and J dropped 0 bases, with 13 bases sitting between them. CDR3 size: 16 residues. The germline gives CDR1 SGHRS, CDR2 YFSETQ. The CDR3 loop is CASSPGSLSTNEKLFF. Here the CDR3 DNA reads TGCGCCAGCAGCCCCGGGAGTTTGTCAACTAATGAAAAACTGTTTTTT.

The CDR3 DNA follows: TGTGCCAGCAGTCCTGGGACTAGCGGGGCTTTGGGGAATGAGCAGTTCTTC. Amino acid sequence: CASSPGTSGALGNEQFF. The J gene is TRBJ2-1, the V gene TRBV28, with TRBD2 matching 13 bases. The V gene end was trimmed by 5 bases and the J gene end by 7 bases; junction bases not matched to a gene: 11. The V gene's germline CDR1 is MDHEN and CDR2 SYDVKM. The length of the CDR3 is 17 residues. Variable domain in full (rest from reference TRBV28 and TRBJ2-1): DVKVTQSSRYLVKRTGEKVFLECVQDMDHENMFWYRQDPGLGLRLIYFSYDVKMKEKGDIPEGYSVSREKKERFSLILESASTNQTSMYLCASSPGTSGALGNEQFFGPGTRLTVL.

The chain combines TRBV2 with TRBJ2-3, with 7 positions matching TRBD1. V was pared by 5 bases and J by 1 base, with 3 bases of the junction left unmatched. This CDR3 has 14 residues. Germline V gene lookup returns CDR1 SNHLY and CDR2 FYNNEI. The CDR3 sequence is CASSRQGGTDTQYF. CDR3 bases: TGTGCCAGCAGTAGACAGGGAGGCACAGATACGCAGTATTTT. Full variable domain (missing parts from reference TRBV2 and TRBJ2-3): EPEVTQTPSHQVTQMGQEVILRCVPISNHLYFYWYRQILGQKVEFLVSFYNNEISEKSEIFDDQFSVERPDGSNFTLKIRSTKLEDSAMYFCASSRQGGTDTQYFGPGTRLTVL.

The chain uses TRBV5-4 and TRBJ2-2, with 10 nucleotides matching TRBD2. Germline V gene sequence: CDR1 SGHNT, CDR2 YYREEE (reference sequence). The CDR3 extends over 16 amino acids. Trimming cost V 3 bases and J 6 bases; bases outside gene matches: 8. The CDR3 nucleotides read TGTGCCAGCAGCTCGCGGACTAGCGGTAGGGCCGGGGAGCTGTTTTTT. Translated: CASSSRTSGRAGELFF.

This clone has a handful of counts. V usage is TRBV7-2 and J usage is TRBJ2-1, with 10 positions matching TRBD2. Trimming cost V 1 base and J 7 bases; bases outside gene matches: 7. Germline values: CDR1 SGHTA, CDR2 FQGNSA. This CDR3 contains 16 residues. The DNA for the CDR3 is TGTGCCAGCAGCTTAGGAAGGGCTAGCGGGAGTAATGAGCAGTTCTTC. It is translated as CASSLGRASGSNEQFF.

The genes are TRBV9 and TRBJ1-4, with D uncertain. Germline CDR1 reads SGDLS; CDR2 reads YYNGEE. V lost 0 bases, J lost 10 bases, and 16 bases lay in between. The CDR3 is made up of 15 amino acids. Here the CDR3 reads CASSVDGEPRRKLFF. The CDR3 coding sequence is TGTGCCAGCAGCGTAGACGGGGAACCCAGAAGAAAACTGTTTTTT.